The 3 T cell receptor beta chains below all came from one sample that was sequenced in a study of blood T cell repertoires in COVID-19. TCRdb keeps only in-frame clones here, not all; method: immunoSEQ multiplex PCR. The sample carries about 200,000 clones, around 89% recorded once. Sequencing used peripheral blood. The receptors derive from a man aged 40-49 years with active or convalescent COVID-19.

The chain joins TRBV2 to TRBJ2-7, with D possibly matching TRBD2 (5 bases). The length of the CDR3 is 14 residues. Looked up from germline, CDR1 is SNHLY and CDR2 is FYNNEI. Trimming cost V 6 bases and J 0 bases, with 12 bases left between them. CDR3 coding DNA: TGTGCCAGCAGGGGCGGGCGAAGCTCCTACGAGCAGTACTTC. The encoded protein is CASRGGRSSYEQYF.

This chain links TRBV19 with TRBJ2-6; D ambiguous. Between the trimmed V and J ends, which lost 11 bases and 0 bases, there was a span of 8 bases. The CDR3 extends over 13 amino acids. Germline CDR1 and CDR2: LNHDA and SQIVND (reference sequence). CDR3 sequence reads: CAVGLSGANVLTF. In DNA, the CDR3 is TGTGCCGTCGGTCTCTCTGGGGCCAACGTCCTGACTTTC.

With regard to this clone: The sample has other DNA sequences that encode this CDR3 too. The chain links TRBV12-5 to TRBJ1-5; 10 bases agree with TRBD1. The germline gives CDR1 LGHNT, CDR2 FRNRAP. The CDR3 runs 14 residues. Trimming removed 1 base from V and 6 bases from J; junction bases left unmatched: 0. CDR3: CASGLGQGAQPQHF. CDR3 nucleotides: TGTGCTAGTGGTTTGGGACAGGGGGCTCAGCCCCAGCATTTT. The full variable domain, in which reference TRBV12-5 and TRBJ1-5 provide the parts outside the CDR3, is DARVTQTPRHKVTEMGQEVTMRCQPILGHNTVFWYRQTMMQGLELLAYFRNRAPLDDSGMPKDRFSAEMPDATLATLKIQPSEPRDSAVYFCASGLGQGAQPQHFGDGTRLSIL.